This TCR beta chain appears in the sequencing data of a study of blood T cell repertoires in COVID-19. Losses at the gene ends were 3 bases for V and 6 bases for J; bases not matched to a gene: 3. The CDR3 spans 13 residues. Germline V gene sequence: CDR1 MNHNS, CDR2 SASEGT. Participants were aged about 18 to 100 years, lived in under 30 US areas, and enrolled virtually. Participants were placed into cohorts based on the clinical history they reported. Participants in the exposed group had met a COVID-19 case in the 2 weeks before joining the study. The authors' processing: Amplified reference gene primers provided the basis for estimating nucleated cell counts. Assay used: immunoSEQ multiplex PCR; TCRdb lists only in-frame clones, some missing. V, J and clone size were drawn from that table, and D and trimming were deduced from the DNA. The sample consists of fewer than 250,000 clones, over 80% of them appearing once.

This TCR was sampled from a woman under 40 who had been exposed to COVID-19. The gene calls are TRBV6-1 and TRBJ2-7; TRBD2 matches at 9 bases. Specimen: PBMCs or T cells enriched from blood (not recorded which). CDR3 sequence (DNA): TGTGCCAGCAGTGAGGGCGGGAGGGGCGAGCAGTACTTC. Translating it yields CASSEGGRGEQYF.